This T cell receptor (beta chain) was found in a study of cytomegalovirus exposure and HLA in healthy donors. PCR used 60 Vbeta primers and 13 Jbeta primers. Sequencing was performed with immunoSEQ multiplex PCR; in TCRdb, only in-frame clones are kept and a portion is missing. The table records over 150,000 clones, roughly 77% of them present only once. Germline lookup yields CDR1 MGHDK and CDR2 SYGVNS. Trimming cost V 6 bases and J 7 bases, with 19 bases left between them. This CDR3 is 15 amino acids long. This rearrangement joins TRBV25-1 to TRBJ2-1; D gene unclear. The sequence was collected from a young man in good health and CMV-seropositive. Sequencing was carried out using PBMCs. The CDR3 bases are TGTGCCAGCAGCGGCGGCCCCCCCTCTGGGAATGAGCAGTTCTTC. Translating it yields CASSGGPPSGNEQFF.